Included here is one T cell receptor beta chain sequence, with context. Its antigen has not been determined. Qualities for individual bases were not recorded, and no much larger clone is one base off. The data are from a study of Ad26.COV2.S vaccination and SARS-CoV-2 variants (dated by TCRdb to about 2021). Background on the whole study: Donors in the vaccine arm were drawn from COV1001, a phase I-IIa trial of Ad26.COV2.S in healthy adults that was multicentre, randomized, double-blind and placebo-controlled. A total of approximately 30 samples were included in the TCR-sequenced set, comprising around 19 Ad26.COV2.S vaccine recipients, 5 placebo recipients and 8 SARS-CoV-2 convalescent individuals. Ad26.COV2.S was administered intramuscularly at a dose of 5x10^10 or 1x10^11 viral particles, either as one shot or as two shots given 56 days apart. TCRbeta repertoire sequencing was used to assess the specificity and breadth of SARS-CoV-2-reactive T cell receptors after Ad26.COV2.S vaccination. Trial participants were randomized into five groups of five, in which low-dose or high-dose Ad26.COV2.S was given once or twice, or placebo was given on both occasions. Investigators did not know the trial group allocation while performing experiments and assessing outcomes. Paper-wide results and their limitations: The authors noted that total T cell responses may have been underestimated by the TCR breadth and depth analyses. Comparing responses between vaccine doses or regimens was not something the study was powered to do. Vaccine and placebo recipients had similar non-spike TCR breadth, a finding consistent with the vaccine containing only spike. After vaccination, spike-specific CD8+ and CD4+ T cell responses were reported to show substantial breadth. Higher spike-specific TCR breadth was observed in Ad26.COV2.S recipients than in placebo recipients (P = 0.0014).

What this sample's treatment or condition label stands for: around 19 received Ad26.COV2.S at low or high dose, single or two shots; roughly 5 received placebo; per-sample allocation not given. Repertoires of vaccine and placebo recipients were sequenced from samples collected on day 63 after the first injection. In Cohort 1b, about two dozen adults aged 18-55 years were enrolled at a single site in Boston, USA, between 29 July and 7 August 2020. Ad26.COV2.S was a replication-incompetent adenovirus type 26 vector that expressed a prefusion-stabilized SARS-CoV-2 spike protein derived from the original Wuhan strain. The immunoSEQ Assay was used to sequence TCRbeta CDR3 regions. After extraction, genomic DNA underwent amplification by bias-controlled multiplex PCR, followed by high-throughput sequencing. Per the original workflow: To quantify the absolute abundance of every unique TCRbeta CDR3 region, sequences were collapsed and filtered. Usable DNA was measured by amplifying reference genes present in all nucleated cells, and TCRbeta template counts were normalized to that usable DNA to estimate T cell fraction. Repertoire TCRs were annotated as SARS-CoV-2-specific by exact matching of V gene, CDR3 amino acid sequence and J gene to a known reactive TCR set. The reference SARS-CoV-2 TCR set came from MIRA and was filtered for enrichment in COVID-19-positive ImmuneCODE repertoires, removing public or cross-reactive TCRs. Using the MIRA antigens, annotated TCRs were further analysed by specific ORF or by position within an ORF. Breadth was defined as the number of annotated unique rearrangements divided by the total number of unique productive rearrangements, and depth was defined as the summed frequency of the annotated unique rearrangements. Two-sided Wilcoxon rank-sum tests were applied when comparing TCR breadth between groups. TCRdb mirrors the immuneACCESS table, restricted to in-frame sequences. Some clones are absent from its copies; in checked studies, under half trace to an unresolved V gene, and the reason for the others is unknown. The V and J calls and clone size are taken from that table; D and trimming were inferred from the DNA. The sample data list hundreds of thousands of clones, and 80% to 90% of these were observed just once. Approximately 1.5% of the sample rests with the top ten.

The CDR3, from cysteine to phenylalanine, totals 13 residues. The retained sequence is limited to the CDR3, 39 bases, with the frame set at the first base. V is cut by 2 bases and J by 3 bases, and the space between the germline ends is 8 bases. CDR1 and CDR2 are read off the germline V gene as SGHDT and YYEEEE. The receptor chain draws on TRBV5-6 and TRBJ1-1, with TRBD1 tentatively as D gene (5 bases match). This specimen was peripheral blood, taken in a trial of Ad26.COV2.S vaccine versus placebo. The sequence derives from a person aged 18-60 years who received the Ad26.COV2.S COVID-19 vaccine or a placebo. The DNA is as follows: TGTGCCAGCAGCTTCAGCAGGGACACTGAAGCTTTCTTT. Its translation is CASSFSRDTEAFF.